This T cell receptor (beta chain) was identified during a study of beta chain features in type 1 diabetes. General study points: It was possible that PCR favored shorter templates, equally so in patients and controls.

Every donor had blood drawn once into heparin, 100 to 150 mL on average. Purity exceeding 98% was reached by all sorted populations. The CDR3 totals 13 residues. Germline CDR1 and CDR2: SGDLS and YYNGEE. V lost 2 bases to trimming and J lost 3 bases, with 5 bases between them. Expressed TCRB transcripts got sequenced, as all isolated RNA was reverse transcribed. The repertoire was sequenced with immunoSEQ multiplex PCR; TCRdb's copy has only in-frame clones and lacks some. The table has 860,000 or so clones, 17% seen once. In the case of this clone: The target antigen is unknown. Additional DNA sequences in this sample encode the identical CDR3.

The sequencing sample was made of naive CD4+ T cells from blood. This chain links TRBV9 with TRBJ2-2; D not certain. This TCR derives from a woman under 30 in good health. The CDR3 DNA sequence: TGTGCCAGCAGCGTCACCTACACCGGGGAGCTGTTTTTT. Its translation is CASSVTYTGELFF. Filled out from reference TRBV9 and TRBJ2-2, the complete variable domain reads DSGVTQTPKHLITATGQRVTLRCSPRSGDLSVYWYQQSLDQGLQFLIQYYNGEERAKGNILERFSAQQFPDLHSELNLSSLELGDSALYFCASSVTYTGELFFGEGSRLTVL.